These 29 T cell receptor beta chains were all obtained from the same sample, sequenced in a study of blood T cell repertoires in COVID-19. Using immunoSEQ multiplex PCR, the repertoire was profiled, and TCRdb retains in-frame clones only, with some absent. The sample carries about 310,000 clones, around nine tenths recorded once. The material sequenced was peripheral blood. These receptors were taken from a man in his fifties or sixties with active or convalescent COVID-19.

This clone was observed once. This chain uses TRBV6-5 with TRBJ1-6; no clear D. Trimming stripped 7 bases from V and 0 bases from J, with 10 bases between. Germline V gene sequence: CDR1 MNHEY, CDR2 SVGAGI. The CDR3 extends over 15 amino acids. The CDR3 DNA reads TGTGCCAGCAATCGGGGTAGCTCCTATAATTCACCCCTCCACTTT. Translating it yields CASNRGSSYNSPLHF.

The genes are TRBV19 and TRBJ1-5; D is possibly TRBD1 (5 bases). CDR1 LNHDA and CDR2 SQIVND come from the germline V gene (reference sequence). V was clipped by 3 bases and J by 2 bases, with 11 bases between them. This CDR3 spans 15 amino acids. In DNA form, the CDR3 reads TGTGCCAGTAGTATTGCAGGGTATGGCAATCAGCCCCAGCATTTT. Amino acids: CASSIAGYGNQPQHF.

This clone was found once. This chain links TRBV27 with TRBJ2-7, with 8 bases fitting TRBD1. The CDR3 contains 17 residues. Germline CDR1 reads MNHEY; CDR2 reads SMNVEV (reference sequence). V lost 3 bases and J lost 0; bases outside the gene matches: 10. The CDR3 sequence: CASSFLPPGGLSYEQYF. CDR3 coding DNA: TGTGCCAGCAGTTTTCTCCCTCCAGGGGGCCTCTCCTACGAGCAGTACTTC.

This clone is a singleton in its sample. This chain uses TRBV7-2 with TRBJ2-5; TRBD2 is a possible D gene (5 bases). CDR1 and CDR2 from the germline V gene are SGHTA and FQGNSA. The CDR3 runs to 14 residues. V was trimmed by 1 base and J by 5 bases, leaving 11 bases between them. CDR3 sequence reads: CASSLGASPETQYF. Written as DNA, the CDR3 is TGTGCCAGCAGCTTAGGCGCTAGCCCGGAGACCCAGTACTTC. Full variable domain (outside the CDR3, taken from reference TRBV7-2 and TRBJ2-5): GAGVSQSPSNKVTEKGKDVELRCDPISGHTALYWYRQSLGQGLEFLIYFQGNSAPDKSGLPSDRFSAERTGGSVSTLTIQRTQQEDSAVYLCASSLGASPETQYFGPGTRLLVL.

The V gene is TRBV7-9, the J gene TRBJ2-1, with TRBD2 as a possible D gene (6 bases). V lost 5 bases to trimming and J lost 0 bases, with 14 bases between them. Germline CDR1 is SEHNR and CDR2 is FQNEAQ (reference sequence). The CDR3 covers 16 residues. CDR3: CASSILTGLSYNEQFF. The CDR3 coding sequence is TGTGCCAGCAGCATACTTACGGGACTCTCCTACAATGAGCAGTTCTTC. The complete variable domain, with remaining parts taken from reference TRBV7-9 and TRBJ2-1, reads DTGVSQNPRHKITKRGQNVTFRCDPISEHNRLYWYRQTLGQGPEFLTYFQNEAQLEKSRLLSDRFSAERPKGSFSTLEIQRTEQGDSAMYLCASSILTGLSYNEQFFGPGTRLTVL.

This sequence joins TRBV19 and TRBJ2-6, with D possibly matching TRBD1 (6 bases). The CDR3 consists of 16 residues. V lost 5 bases and J 2 bases, leaving 13 bases between the germline ends. Germline V lookup: CDR1 LNHDA, CDR2 SQIVND (reference sequence). This CDR3 is CASSSTQGTGANVLTF. CDR3 DNA: TGTGCCAGTAGTTCGACACAGGGTACTGGGGCCAACGTCCTGACTTTC.

The chain recombines TRBV5-3 with TRBJ1-2, with D perhaps matching TRBD1 (6 bases). TRBV5-3 is placed among ORFs of uncertain function. This CDR3 is built from 13 residues. The germline V and J ends were trimmed by 3 bases and 6 bases, with 12 bases remaining between them. The CDR3 DNA is TGTGCCAGAAGCTCCCCACAGGGCCATGGCTACACCTTC. Amino acids: CARSSPQGHGYTF.

This chain uses TRBV6-5 with TRBJ2-7; 7 nucleotides match TRBD1. Germline V gene sequence: CDR1 MNHEY, CDR2 SVGAGI. This CDR3 contains 14 residues. V trimming: 4 bases; J trimming: 4 bases; junction bases outside the gene matches: 7. CDR3 loop: CASSSPGTDYEQYF. The CDR3 DNA reads as TGTGCCAGCAGTTCCCCCGGGACAGATTACGAGCAGTACTTC.

This rearrangement joins TRBV4-2 to TRBJ1-1, with unresolved D. Germline CDR1 and CDR2: LGHNA and YNFKEQ. Trimming removed 6 bases at V and 8 bases at J, with 13 bases between. The CDR3 has 12 amino acids. Here the CDR3 reads CASSPGAGEAFF. The CDR3 nucleotides are TGTGCCAGCAGTCCCGGCGCAGGAGAAGCTTTCTTT.

The chain joins TRBV10-3 to TRBJ2-2; TRBD2 matches 14 bases. The CDR3 runs 20 residues. Germline CDR1 ENHRY, CDR2 SYGVKD. V trimming: 4 bases; J trimming: 1 base; junction bases outside the gene matches: 11. The CDR3 sequence is CAISGSVGLAGGRNTGELFF. For the CDR3, the DNA is TGTGCCATCAGTGGTTCCGTCGGACTAGCGGGGGGAAGGAACACCGGGGAGCTGTTTTTT.

The rearrangement joins TRBV24-1 to TRBJ1-2; TRBD1 agrees at 7 bases. After removal of 5 bases from V and 4 bases from J, the junction contained 6 bases not matched to a gene. Germline CDR1 KGHDR, CDR2 SFDVKD. CDR3 size: 14 residues. The CDR3 nucleotides read TGTGCCACCAGTGGTAACCAGGGGGGCTATGGCTACACCTTC. Translating gives CATSGNQGGYGYTF.

There are a few counts of this clone. The chain joins TRBV27 to TRBJ1-1; no clear D. The V and J ends lost 2 bases and 4 bases respectively, with 8 bases between them. This CDR3 region has 13 residues. Germline CDR1 and CDR2: MNHEY and SMNVEV (reference sequence). CDR3: CASSLGRSTEAFF. The CDR3 bases are TGTGCCAGCAGTTTAGGTCGGAGCACTGAAGCTTTCTTT.

This chain uses TRBV7-3 with TRBJ2-2; TRBD2 might be the D (6 bases). The germline V gene encodes CDR1 SGHTA and CDR2 FQGTGA. Trimming stripped 5 bases from V and 5 bases from J, with 21 bases between. The CDR3 is 17 amino acids. Here the CDR3 DNA reads TGTGCCAGCAGCCTTCACGGGCGGGAAGGGAGGACCGGGGAGCTGTTTTTT. Translation: CASSLHGREGRTGELFF.

This clone occurred a few times. The CDR3 nucleotides read TGCGCCAGCAGCCACAGACAGGGGTCCTACGAGCAGTACTTC. This codes for CASSHRQGSYEQYF. The V and J genes are TRBV5-1 and TRBJ2-7, with TRBD1 identical over 8 bases. Germline V gene sequence: CDR1 SGHRS, CDR2 YFSETQ. The CDR3 sequence is 14 residues long. V shed 4 bases and J 1 base; nucleotides not matched to a gene: 4.

The J gene is TRBJ1-1, the V gene TRBV30; 10 bases agree with TRBD1. Trimming took 1 base from V and 6 from J; bases not matched to a gene: 5. The CDR3 extends over 14 amino acids. The germline gives CDR1 GTSNPN, CDR2 SVGIG (reference sequence). The CDR3 bases are TGTGCCTGGAGTGGGGACAGGGGAGCTTCTGAAGCTTTCTTT. Translation gives CAWSGDRGASEAFF.

The chain links TRBV5-4 to TRBJ1-1; 7 nucleotides line up with TRBD1. This CDR3 region has 15 residues. With 3 bases clipped from V and 8 bases from J, the junction kept 13 bases outside the gene matches. Per the germline V gene, CDR1 is SGHNT and CDR2 is YYREEE (reference sequence). As DNA, the CDR3 is TGTGCCAGCAGCTCTTCAACAGGGGTTCGATCGGAAGCTTTCTTT. Its translation is CASSSSTGVRSEAFF. The variable domain in full, with the rest retrieved from reference TRBV5-4 and TRBJ1-1, is ETGVTQSPTHLIKTRGQQVTLRCSSQSGHNTVSWYQQALGQGPQFIFQYYREEENGRGNFPPRFSGLQFPNYSSELNVNALELDDSALYLCASSSSTGVRSEAFFGQGTRLTVV.

To note about this clone: In the same sample, other DNA sequences code for this CDR3. The chain has TRBV5-6 and TRBJ2-7, with TRBD1 identical over 7 bases. The CDR3 has 14 residues. V was pared by 4 bases and J by 4 bases, with 8 bases of the junction left unmatched. Germline-derived CDR1 and CDR2 are SGHDT and YYEEEE. CDR3 sequence: CASSPTGTGYEQYF. In DNA, the CDR3 is TGTGCCAGCAGCCCGACAGGGACCGGGTACGAGCAGTACTTC.

This clone was detected only once. This chain links TRBV6-5 with TRBJ1-6; D might be TRBD1 (5 bases). The CDR3 contains 14 residues. The V end was cut by 2 bases, the J end by 6 bases, with 8 bases between. Germline V gene data show CDR1 as MNHEY and CDR2 as SVGAGI. CDR3: CASSYTRGNSPLHF. The CDR3 bases are TGTGCCAGCAGTTACACAAGGGGTAATTCACCCCTCCACTTT.

This chain uses TRBV7-2 with TRBJ2-5, with TRBD1 matching over 8 bases. Germline CDR1 reads SGHTA; CDR2 reads FQGNSA. Trimming removed 5 bases from V and 6 bases from J; junction bases left unmatched: 20. The CDR3 loop spans 18 amino acids. The CDR3 DNA reads TGTGCCAGCAGCCCCGCCCCCAGGGGGCGACGAGACCGTCAGACCCAGTACTTC. As protein: CASSPAPRGRRDRQTQYF.

The rearrangement uses TRBV9 and TRBJ2-3, with 9 bases lining up with TRBD2. Losses at the gene ends were 4 bases for V and 1 base for J; bases not matched to a gene: 4. Germline assignment: CDR1 SGDLS and CDR2 YYNGEE. This CDR3 region has 15 residues. This chain's CDR3 is CASSLREGGTDTQYF. CDR3 nucleotides: TGTGCCAGCAGCCTGCGGGAGGGGGGCACAGATACGCAGTATTTT.

This clone has only a few counts. This sequence joins TRBV4-2 and TRBJ1-5; 9 bases fit TRBD1. Germline lookup yields CDR1 LGHNA and CDR2 YNFKEQ. The J segment lost 0 bases and the V segment lost 3 bases, leaving 12 bases of the junction unmatched. This CDR3 is 19 amino acids long. CDR3 region: CASSHPEDRGYYSNQPQHF. The CDR3 DNA reads TGTGCCAGCAGCCACCCCGAGGACAGGGGCTATTATAGCAATCAGCCCCAGCATTTT.

This rearrangement joins TRBV4-1 to TRBJ2-7; the D is unclear. Germline lookup yields CDR1 MGHRA and CDR2 YSYEKL. Trimming left V 2 bases short and J 6 bases short, with 11 bases between. The CDR3 contains 13 residues. In DNA, the CDR3 is TGCGCCAGCAGCCAAAGCTTGCCGAGCGAGCAGTACTTC. It encodes CASSQSLPSEQYF.

V is TRBV5-4 and J is TRBJ2-3, with TRBD2 as a possible D gene (6 bases). The V gene lost 1 base and the J gene lost 2 bases, with 8 bases spanning the gap. CDR3 length: 14 amino acids. The germline V gene encodes CDR1 SGHNT and CDR2 YYREEE (reference sequence). In nucleotides, the CDR3 is TGTGCCAGCAGCTTGCTAGCGAACACAGATACGCAGTATTTT. This codes for CASSLLANTDTQYF.

This sequence joins TRBV4-1 and TRBJ2-2; TRBD2 matches at 7 bases. Per germline, CDR1 MGHRA and CDR2 YSYEKL. The CDR3 runs to 17 residues. V trimming: 0 bases; J trimming: 4 bases; junction bases outside the gene matches: 8. Here the CDR3 DNA reads TGCGCCAGCAGCCAAGAGGGAGGGGCGCCGGTCACCGGGGAGCTGTTTTTT. Translation: CASSQEGGAPVTGELFF.

The gene calls are TRBV10-1 and TRBJ2-2; a weak D match, TRBD2 (6 bases). Germline V gives CDR1 WNHNN, CDR2 SYGVQD (reference sequence). The CDR3 has 14 residues. Trimming pared 3 bases from V and 7 bases from J, leaving 12 bases between. CDR3 bases: TGCGCCAGCAGTGAAGGGACTCCACGCGGGGAGCTGTTTTTT. Translated, it gives CASSEGTPRGELFF.

This clone has a handful of counts. This chain connects TRBV25-1 to TRBJ1-6; 7 bases match TRBD1. The CDR3 is 13 amino acids. Germline V gene sequence: CDR1 MGHDK, CDR2 SYGVNS. The ends lost 8 bases at V and 7 bases at J; junction bases unmatched: 5. The CDR3 loop reads CASPGQKNSPLHF. CDR3 bases: TGTGCCAGCCCGGGACAGAAAAATTCACCCCTCCACTTT.

For the CDR3, the DNA is TGTGCCAGCAGCCGCGGCGCTACCCGGGGCTACACCTTC. Translating it yields CASSRGATRGYTF. This chain uses TRBV6-2 or TRBV6-3 with TRBJ1-2; D unclear. Trimming cost V 6 bases and J 8 bases, with 16 bases left between them. Germline V gene lookup returns CDR1 MNHEY and CDR2 SVGEGT. This CDR3 is 13 amino acids long.

The chain joins TRBV6-5 to TRBJ2-2; weak D call: TRBD2 (5 bases). CDR3 size: 16 residues. V gave up 2 bases and J gave up 3 bases, with 13 bases separating them. Germline CDR1 and CDR2: MNHEY and SVGAGI. CDR3 sequence: CASSYGGVPDTGELFF. CDR3 bases: TGTGCCAGCAGTTACGGAGGAGTGCCAGACACCGGGGAGCTGTTTTTT.

The chain is built from TRBV2 and TRBJ1-1; TRBD1 matches at 8 bases. The junction had 16 bases not matched to a gene; V was cut back by 10 bases and J by 9 bases. CDR3 length equals 14 residues. Looked up from germline, CDR1 is SNHLY and CDR2 is FYNNEI. The DNA of the CDR3 is TGTGCCACCGAGAGGACAGGGATCTTGGAGCAAGCTTTCTTT. Translating gives CATERTGILEQAFF.